This TCR beta chain came from a study of shared clonotypes between healthy human individuals. Study background: Per donor, CD8 memory used one plate, CD8 naive used two, CD4 memory used three and CD4 naive used three. Study-level results: The naive CD4 repertoires of a handful of donors were compared, and approximately 4.5% of clonotypes were shared.

Naive CD8 populations comprised CD45RO-negative cells positively selected for CCR7, excluding terminally differentiated effector memory CD45RA+ cells. About this clone: Its target is not known.

Authors' methods: Junction-only immunoSEQ sequences carried no quality scores, so filtering differed. Generated by immunoSEQ multiplex PCR, the TCRdb table keeps only in-frame clones and is missing some. Clone size and the V and J calls come from that table; the DNA yielded D and trimming. The data contain roughly 1,800,000 clones, 85% to 95% of them seen just once; the ten biggest clones take up approximately 1%. This receptor was obtained from a young man in good health. The sequenced sample was naive CD8+ T cells sorted from blood.

CDR3 sequence (DNA): TGTGCCAGCACTAACTTAGCGGGAGGGGACACAGATACGCAGTATTTT. It specifies CASTNLAGGDTDTQYF. V is TRBV27 and J is TRBJ2-3; 11 bases map to TRBD2. V dropped 7 bases and J dropped 2; count of bases not matched to a gene: 8. CDR3 length equals 16 residues. Germline CDR1 MNHEY, CDR2 SMNVEV (reference sequence).